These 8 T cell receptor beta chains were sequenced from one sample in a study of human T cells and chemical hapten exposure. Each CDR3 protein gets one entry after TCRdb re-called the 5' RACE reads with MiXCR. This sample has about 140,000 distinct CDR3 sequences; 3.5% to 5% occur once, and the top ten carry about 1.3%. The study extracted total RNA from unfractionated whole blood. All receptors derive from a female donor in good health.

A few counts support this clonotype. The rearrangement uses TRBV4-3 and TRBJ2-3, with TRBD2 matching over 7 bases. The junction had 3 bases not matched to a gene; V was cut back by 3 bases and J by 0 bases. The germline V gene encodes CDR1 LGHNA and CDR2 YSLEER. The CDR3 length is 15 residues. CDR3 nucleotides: TGCGCCAGCAGCCAGGGGGGGACTAGCACAGATACGCAGTATTTT. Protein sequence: CASSQGGTSTDTQYF.

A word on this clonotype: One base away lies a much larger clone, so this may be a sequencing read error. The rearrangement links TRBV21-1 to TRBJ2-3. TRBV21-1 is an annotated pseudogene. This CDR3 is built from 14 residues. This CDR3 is CASSKGFRTDTQYF. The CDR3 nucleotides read TGTGCCAGCAGCAAGGGGTTCCGCACAGATACGCAGTATTTT.

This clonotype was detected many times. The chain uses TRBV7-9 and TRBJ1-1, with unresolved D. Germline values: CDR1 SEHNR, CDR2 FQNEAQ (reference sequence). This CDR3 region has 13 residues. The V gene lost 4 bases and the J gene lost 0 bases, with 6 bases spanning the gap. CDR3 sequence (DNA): TGTGCCAGCAGCTATGAGATGAACACTGAAGCTTTCTTT. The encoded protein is CASSYEMNTEAFF. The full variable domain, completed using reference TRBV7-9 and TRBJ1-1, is DTGVSQNPRHKITKRGQNVTFRCDPISEHNRLYWYRQTLGQGPEFLTYFQNEAQLEKSRLLSDRFSAERPKGSFSTLEIQRTEQGDSAMYLCASSYEMNTEAFFGQGTRLTVV.

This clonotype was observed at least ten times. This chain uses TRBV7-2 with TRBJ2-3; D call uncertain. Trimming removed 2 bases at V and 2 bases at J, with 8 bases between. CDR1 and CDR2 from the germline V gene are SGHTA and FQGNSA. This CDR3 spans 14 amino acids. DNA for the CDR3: TGTGCCAGCAGCTTAACTATGATCACAGATACGCAGTATTTT. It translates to CASSLTMITDTQYF. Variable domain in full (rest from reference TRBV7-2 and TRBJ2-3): GAGVSQSPSNKVTEKGKDVELRCDPISGHTALYWYRQSLGQGLEFLIYFQGNSAPDKSGLPSDRFSAERTGGSVSTLTIQRTQQEDSAVYLCASSLTMITDTQYFGPGTRLTVL.

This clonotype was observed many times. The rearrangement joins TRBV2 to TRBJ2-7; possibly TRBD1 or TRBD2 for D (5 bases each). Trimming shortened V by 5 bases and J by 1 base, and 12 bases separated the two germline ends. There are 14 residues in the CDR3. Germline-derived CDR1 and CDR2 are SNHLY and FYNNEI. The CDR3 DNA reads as TGTGCCAGCAGTAAGGGGAGTCTGTCCTACGAGCAGTACTTC. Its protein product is CASSKGSLSYEQYF. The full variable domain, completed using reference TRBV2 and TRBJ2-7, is EPEVTQTPSHQVTQMGQEVILRCVPISNHLYFYWYRQILGQKVEFLVSFYNNEISEKSEIFDDQFSVERPDGSNFTLKIRSTKLEDSAMYFCASSKGSLSYEQYFGPGTRLTVT.

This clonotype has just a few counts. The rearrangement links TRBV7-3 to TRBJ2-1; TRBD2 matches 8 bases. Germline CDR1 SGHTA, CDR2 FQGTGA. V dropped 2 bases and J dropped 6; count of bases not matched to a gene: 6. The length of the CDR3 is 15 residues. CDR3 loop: CASSLYGLASNEQFF. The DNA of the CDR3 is TGTGCCAGCAGCTTATATGGACTAGCAAGCAATGAGCAGTTCTTC.

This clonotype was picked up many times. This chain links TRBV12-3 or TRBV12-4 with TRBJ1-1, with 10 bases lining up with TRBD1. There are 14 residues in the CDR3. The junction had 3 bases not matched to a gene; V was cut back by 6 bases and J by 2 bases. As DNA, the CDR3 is TGTGCCAGCAGGACAGGGGGCTACAACACTGAAGCTTTCTTT. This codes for CASRTGGYNTEAFF.

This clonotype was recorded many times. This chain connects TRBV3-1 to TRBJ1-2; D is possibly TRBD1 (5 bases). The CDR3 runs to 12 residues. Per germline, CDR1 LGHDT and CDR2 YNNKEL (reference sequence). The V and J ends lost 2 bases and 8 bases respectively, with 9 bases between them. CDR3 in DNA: TGTGCCAGCAGCCAATCACAGGCGGGCTACACCTTC. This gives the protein CASSQSQAGYTF.